This passage covers 31 T cell receptor beta chains from one sample sequenced in a study of CD8+CD57+ T cells in acquired aplastic anemia. Patients sequenced had flow cytometry evidence of CD8+CD57+ cell expansion. Genomic DNA was employed as the template in profiling TCR beta VDJ and CDR3. TCRdb re-analysed the reads in MiXCR, keeping a single row per CDR3 protein. Of around 170,000 distinct CDR3 sequences listed, about half are singletons. Sequenced sample: sorted CD4+, CD8+, or CD8+CD57+ T cells (not recorded which) from PBMCs. These receptors were obtained from a human donor with aplastic anemia.

This clonotype was observed many times. This chain uses TRBV20-1 with TRBJ2-3; TRBD1 matches at 9 bases. Trimming removed 0 bases from V and 2 bases from J; junction bases left unmatched: 3. CDR1 and CDR2 from the germline V gene are DFQATT and SNEGSKA (reference sequence). The CDR3 runs to 15 residues. CDR3 protein: CSARDGDRDTDTQYF. In DNA, the CDR3 is TGCAGTGCTAGAGACGGGGACAGGGACACAGATACGCAGTATTTT.

This clonotype was picked up one time. The genes are TRBV19 and TRBJ1-5; D perhaps matches TRBD1 (6 bases). Germline V gene sequence: CDR1 LNHDA, CDR2 SQIVND (reference sequence). The CDR3 runs to 11 residues. The CDR3 loop reads CAAGARQPQHF. The CDR3, as DNA: TGTGCTGCGGGGGCTCGGCAGCCCCAGCATTTT.

The rearrangement links TRBV24-1 to TRBJ2-5; 11 nucleotides line up with TRBD1. CDR1 is KGHDR, CDR2 SFDVKD, per germline. The V and J ends lost 5 bases and 5 bases, in that order; junction bases with no gene match: 6. The length of the CDR3 is 15 residues. The CDR3 protein is CATSGGQGAGETQYF. The CDR3 region has the DNA TGTGCCACCAGTGGAGGACAGGGGGCTGGGGAGACCCAGTACTTC.

This clonotype was seen more than once but under ten times. This chain connects TRBV2 to TRBJ2-7, with D maybe TRBD1 (6 bases). V lost 4 bases, J lost 6 bases, and 10 bases lay in between. The CDR3 runs 12 residues. In germline, CDR1 is SNHLY, CDR2 FYNNEI. In nucleotides, the CDR3 is TGTGCCAGCAGTGTGATAGGGGGCGAGCAGTACTTC. The encoded protein is CASSVIGGEQYF.

In regard to this clonotype: A read error is possible here, since a much larger clone lies one base away. The V and J genes are TRBV9 and TRBJ2-7; either TRBD1 or TRBD2 may supply D (5 bases each). Per germline, CDR1 SGDLS and CDR2 YYNGEE. CDR3 length equals 14 residues. V lost 3 bases, J lost 1 base, and 11 bases lay in between. The CDR3 sequence is CASSAMGESYEQYV. CDR3 DNA: TGTGCCAGCAGCGCGATGGGGGAGTCCTACGAGCAGTACGTC.

This rearrangement joins TRBV2 to TRBJ1-2; D remains unclear. The CDR3 has 12 residues. V was shortened by 2 bases and J by 5 bases, with 6 bases between the two germline ends. Germline loops: CDR1 SNHLY, CDR2 FYNNEI. The CDR3 sequence: CASSERSYGYTF. The CDR3 nucleotides read TGTGCCAGCAGTGAACGGTCTTATGGCTACACCTTC.

There are many counts of this clonotype. The V call is TRBV20-1, the J call TRBJ2-1; 7 bases are a match to TRBD1. With 3 bases clipped from V and 5 bases from J, the junction kept 7 bases outside the gene matches. Germline CDR1 and CDR2: DFQATT and SNEGSKA (reference sequence). The CDR3 runs 14 residues. CDR3 nucleotides: TGCAGTGCTAGCGGAGCAGGGGGAAACAATGAGCAGTTCTTC. This translates into CSASGAGGNNEQFF.

This clonotype was detected ten times or more. This chain's CDR3 is CSVQTGRVTYNEQFF. The CDR3 nucleotides read TGCAGCGTGCAAACAGGCAGAGTAACCTACAATGAGCAGTTCTTC. The chain links TRBV29-1 to TRBJ2-1, with a tentative D call TRBD1 (5 bases). V gave up 6 bases and J gave up 2 bases, with 17 bases separating them. The CDR3 length is 15 residues. Germline loops: CDR1 SQVTM, CDR2 ANQGSEA.

V gene TRBV2 combines with J gene TRBJ2-1; 12 bases match TRBD2. This CDR3 is built from 15 residues. V was pared by 8 bases and J by 6 bases, with 8 bases of the junction left unmatched. Germline loops: CDR1 SNHLY, CDR2 FYNNEI. CDR3 in DNA: TGTGCCAGCGCCAGACTAGCGGGAGTCGGCAATGAGCAGTTCTTC. It translates to CASARLAGVGNEQFF.

As to this clonotype: A much larger clonotype is one base distant, so this may be a read error. The genes are TRBV20-1 and TRBJ2-2, with D perhaps TRBD1 or TRBD2 (6 bases each). The V gene's germline CDR1 is DFQATT and CDR2 SNEGSKA (reference sequence). The CDR3 covers 14 residues. The CDR3 DNA reads TGCAGTGCTAACGCCGTCGGGGGCACCGGGGATCTGTTTTTT. It yields the protein CSANAVGGTGDLFF.

The chain combines TRBV10-3 with TRBJ1-2; D possibly corresponds to TRBD1 (5 bases). V was clipped by 10 bases and J by 6 bases, with 21 bases between them. Germline-derived CDR1 and CDR2 are ENHRY and SYGVKD. The CDR3 runs to 14 residues. The DNA of the CDR3 is TGTGCCAGCAAGTCCTGGGGCGTGAGGAATGGCTACACCTTC. It specifies CASKSWGVRNGYTF.

The chain employs TRBV19 and TRBJ1-6; a possible D gene is TRBD1 (6 bases). Germline V CDR1 and CDR2: LNHDA, SQIVND (reference sequence). V was shortened by 3 bases and J by 7 bases, with 10 bases between the two germline ends. This CDR3 is 14 amino acids long. CDR3 sequence reads: CASSIITGNSPLHF. DNA for the CDR3: TGTGCCAGTAGTATCATCACAGGGAATTCACCCCTCCACTTT.

This clonotype is a singleton in its sample. V usage is TRBV11-2 and J usage is TRBJ2-1, with 12 bases fitting TRBD2. Germline values: CDR1 SGHAT, CDR2 FQNNGV. J lost 9 bases, V lost 6 bases, and 6 bases had no gene match. The CDR3 runs to 14 residues. The CDR3 is CASSPTSGRAEQFF. The DNA for the CDR3 is TGTGCCAGCAGTCCGACTAGCGGGAGAGCTGAGCAGTTCTTC.

This clonotype was recorded many times. This sequence joins TRBV24-1 and TRBJ2-1; D is tentatively TRBD1 or TRBD2 (6 bases each). CDR3 length equals 14 residues. V lost 2 bases and J 6 bases, leaving 10 bases between the germline ends. Germline CDR1 and CDR2: KGHDR and SFDVKD. The CDR3 loop reads CATSDSRGLNEQFF. The CDR3 nucleotides are TGTGCCACCAGTGATTCCAGGGGACTCAATGAGCAGTTCTTC.

This clonotype was observed many times. The CDR3 nucleotides are TGCAGCGTTAAGGGGACTATGTCCTACGAGCAGTACTTC. It codes for CSVKGTMSYEQYF. This chain connects TRBV29-1 to TRBJ2-7; TRBD2 aligns across 7 bases. The germline gives CDR1 SQVTM, CDR2 ANQGSEA. V lost 5 bases to trimming and J lost 1 base; unmatched junction nucleotides: 5. This CDR3 has 13 amino acids.

The V call is TRBV24-1, the J call TRBJ1-2; TRBD1 aligns across 8 bases. V gave up 5 bases and J gave up 0 bases; unmatched junction bases: 10. There are 17 residues in the CDR3. Germline assignment: CDR1 KGHDR and CDR2 SFDVKD. The CDR3 bases are TGTGCCACCAGTGGCCTTCGCGGACAGGGCTCTAACTATGGCTACACCTTC. Translation: CATSGLRGQGSNYGYTF.

V usage is TRBV10-3 and J usage is TRBJ1-2, with D maybe TRBD1 (5 bases). CDR3 size: 14 residues. V was shortened by 11 bases and J by 13 bases, with 29 bases between the two germline ends. Looked up from germline, CDR1 is ENHRY and CDR2 is SYGVKD. As DNA, the CDR3 is TGTGCCGTAAAAGCCGGGACCTATTCCACCCGTAGCACCTTC. It codes for CAVKAGTYSTRSTF.

This clonotype came up a few times. The J gene is TRBJ2-3, the V gene TRBV2; 8 bases are a match to TRBD1. This CDR3 comprises 15 residues. Germline V lookup: CDR1 SNHLY, CDR2 FYNNEI. V lost 6 bases and J lost 1; bases outside the gene matches: 6. The CDR3 DNA follows: TGTGCCAGCAGCTTACCAGGGGGCCGCACAGATACGCAGTATTTT. It codes for CASSLPGGRTDTQYF.

This clonotype was counted many times. The chain links TRBV11-2 to TRBJ1-4; D not resolved. Germline values: CDR1 SGHAT, CDR2 FQNNGV. There are 13 residues in the CDR3. V was trimmed by 5 bases and J by 6 bases, leaving 10 bases between them. The CDR3 DNA is TGTGCCAGCAGCCCCTTGGATCATGAAAAACTGTTTTTT. Translated, it gives CASSPLDHEKLFF.

Many counts were recorded for this clonotype. This chain uses TRBV2 with TRBJ1-6, with TRBD1 as a possible D gene (5 bases). CDR1 SNHLY and CDR2 FYNNEI come from the germline V gene. This CDR3 has 13 residues. With 7 bases removed from V and 7 bases from J, the gap between germline ends came to 11 bases. In DNA form, the CDR3 reads TGTGCCAGCAACCCACAGGCAAATTCACCCCTCCACTTT. Translating gives CASNPQANSPLHF.

V is TRBV10-3 and J is TRBJ2-1, with 12 nucleotides matching TRBD2. Germline V CDR1 and CDR2: ENHRY, SYGVKD. V trimming: 7 bases; J trimming: 7 bases; junction bases outside the gene matches: 5. This CDR3 is built from 14 residues. For the CDR3, the DNA is TGTGCCATCAAGCCGGGACTAGCGGGTAATGAGCAGTTCTTC. It encodes CAIKPGLAGNEQFF.

In this sample, this clonotype turned up once. The chain uses TRBV25-1 and TRBJ2-1, with 8 bases that match TRBD2. This CDR3 spans 16 amino acids. V trimming: 6 bases; J trimming: 0 bases; junction bases outside the gene matches: 7. Per the germline V gene, CDR1 is MGHDK and CDR2 is SYGVNS. The CDR3 reads CASSSGGADSYNEQFF. DNA for the CDR3: TGTGCCAGCAGCTCCGGGGGGGCCGACTCCTACAATGAGCAGTTCTTC.

As to this clonotype: A much larger clone differs from this one at a single base, so this may be a read error. This chain uses TRBV7-2 with TRBJ2-2, with 8 bases aligning to TRBD1. The V gene end was trimmed by 5 bases and the J gene end by 6 bases; junction bases not matched to a gene: 8. The CDR3 consists of 15 residues. Germline CDR1 is SGHTA and CDR2 is FQGNSA. In nucleotides, the CDR3 is TGTGCCAGCAGCCAAGTGGCAGGGGGCCCCGGGGAGCTGTTTTTT. Amino acid sequence: CASSQVAGGPGELFF.

This clonotype was counted many times. This sequence joins TRBV7-9 and TRBJ1-6, with D perhaps TRBD1 (5 bases). V was trimmed by 3 bases and J by 5 bases, leaving 8 bases between them. Germline assignment: CDR1 SEHNR and CDR2 FQNEAQ (reference sequence). This CDR3 has 14 residues. CDR3 DNA sequence: TGTGCCAGCAGCTTCGGGACGGATAATTCACCCCTCCACTTT. This gives the protein CASSFGTDNSPLHF.

This clonotype was seen a handful of times. V usage is TRBV15 and J usage is TRBJ1-1; D gene ambiguous. There are 13 residues in the CDR3. Germline lookup yields CDR1 LNHNV and CDR2 YYDKDF (reference sequence). Trimming left V 5 bases short and J 4 bases short, with 11 bases between. In DNA, the CDR3 is TGTGCCACCAGCCCCATGGGGTCCACTGAAGCTTTCTTT. Translating gives CATSPMGSTEAFF.

Concerning this clonotype itself: The germline gene is not matched at one end of the junction; a read error may be the cause. V gene TRBV6-1 combines with J gene TRBJ2-1; TRBD1 matches 9 bases. Germline CDR1 is MNHNS and CDR2 is SASEGT. The CDR3 is 17 residues long. The CDR3, as DNA: TGTGCCAGCACTGAATCCTGGGGGACAGGGTCGAGCAATGAGCAGTTCTTC. This translates into CASTESWGTGSSNEQFF.

The rearrangement links TRBV29-1 to TRBJ1-1; 7 bases are a match to TRBD1. The CDR3 is 13 residues long. Trimming removed 3 bases from V and 6 bases from J; junction bases left unmatched: 7. From germline, CDR1 is SQVTM and CDR2 ANQGSEA. The CDR3 region is CSVDRPGQSEAFF. In DNA form, the CDR3 reads TGCAGCGTTGACCGACCGGGACAGTCTGAAGCTTTCTTT.

J is TRBJ1-4 and V is TRBV20-1; D gene unclear. The CDR3 has 16 residues. Germline CDR1 reads DFQATT; CDR2 reads SNEGSKA (reference sequence). V was shortened by 0 bases and J by 7 bases, with 18 bases between the two germline ends. CDR3 sequence (DNA): TGCAGTGCTAGAGAAGAATTTAGCAGGTTTGGTGAAAAACTGTTTTTT. Translating it yields CSAREEFSRFGEKLFF.

The gene calls are TRBV7-7 and TRBJ2-7; D possibly corresponds to TRBD1 (5 bases). Germline V gives CDR1 SSHAT, CDR2 FNYEAQ (reference sequence). The CDR3 has 17 residues. The CDR3 DNA reads as TGTGCTAGCAGCTTCGACCTTTGTGACCAGGGAATCTACGAGCAGTACGTC. Its protein product is CASSFDLCDQGIYEQYV.

In this sample, this clonotype turned up many times. The J gene is TRBJ1-3, the V gene TRBV12-3 or TRBV12-4; no definite D call. Trimming removed 2 bases from V and 3 bases from J, with 11 bases in between. This CDR3 is built from 15 residues. CDR3 nucleotide sequence: TGTGCCAGCAGTTTAACTACGAGCAGTGGAAACACCATATATTTT. The encoded protein is CASSLTTSSGNTIYF.

This chain links TRBV5-1 with TRBJ1-3; 7 bases map to TRBD1. The CDR3 runs 15 residues. The germline V gene encodes CDR1 SGHRS and CDR2 YFSETQ. V was clipped by 3 bases and J by 0 bases; unmatched bases: 3. The CDR3 sequence: CASSYAGGSGNTIYF. CDR3 sequence (DNA): TGCGCCAGCAGCTACGCAGGGGGCTCTGGAAACACCATATATTTT.